This TCR beta chain was identified during a study of blood T cell repertoires in COVID-19. The CDR3 consists of 15 residues. J lost 4 bases, V lost 8 bases, and 9 bases had no gene match. Germline assignment: CDR1 KGHSH and CDR2 LQKENI. Data came from immunoSEQ multiplex PCR; TCRdb stores just in-frame clones and leaves some out. The sample shows tens of thousands of clones, approximately 85% of them seen only once. V usage is TRBV18 and J usage is TRBJ2-2; 8 bases match TRBD1. The sample comprised peripheral blood. The origin of this receptor is a man in his 60s with COVID-19, enrolled during active disease. CDR3 protein: CASQGQGDGTGELFF. CDR3 DNA: TGTGCCAGCCAAGGACAGGGCGATGGCACCGGGGAGCTGTTTTTT.